This entry lists 10 T cell receptor beta chains sequenced from one sample in a study of post-analysis software for immune sequencing data. Study-wide results and limits: Relative to controls, patients had five TRBV segments at higher frequency, with TRBV5-6, TRBV5-1 and TRBV20-1 among these.

Antigens of these TCRs are unknown. The authors incorporated unique molecular identifiers into the TCR beta cDNA libraries. A single record per CDR3 protein comes from TCRdb applying MiXCR to the PCR reads. The sample yields 350,000 to 450,000 distinct CDR3 sequences, roughly 38% seen once. The source material was blood. All receptors come from a girl aged 2 to 10 with multiple sclerosis.

The J gene is TRBJ1-1, the V gene TRBV6-6; D remains ambiguous. The germline V gene encodes CDR1 MNHNY and CDR2 SVGAGI (reference sequence). This CDR3 is 15 amino acids long. Trimming removed 5 bases at V and 6 bases at J, with 19 bases between. CDR3 sequence reads: CASSPTRLGGSEAFF. In nucleotides, the CDR3 is TGTGCCAGCAGTCCCACCCGACTTGGCGGATCTGAAGCTTTCTTT.

This clonotype appeared a few times. The rearrangement links TRBV9 to TRBJ2-4, with 8 bases fitting TRBD2. The germline CDR1 and CDR2 sequences are SGDLS and YYNGEE. The CDR3 runs to 16 residues. J gave up 13 bases and V 3 bases, and 18 bases lay outside the gene matches. This CDR3 is CASSGEDSGRGWEQYF. CDR3 DNA sequence: TGTGCCAGCAGCGGAGAGGACAGCGGGAGAGGCTGGGAGCAGTACTTC.

This clonotype came up a few times. The gene calls are TRBV10-1 and TRBJ2-2; TRBD1 is a possible D gene (5 bases). Germline loops: CDR1 WNHNN, CDR2 SYGVQD (reference sequence). The CDR3 length is 15 residues. Trimming stripped 0 bases from V and 5 bases from J, with 10 bases between. The CDR3 nucleotides read TGCGCCAGCAGTGAGTCCACAGGAATGACCGGGGAGCTGTTTTTT. This translates into CASSESTGMTGELFF.

Only a few counts were recorded for this clonotype. V and J are TRBV6-5 and TRBJ1-2; 8 nucleotides align to TRBD1. V gave up 6 bases and J gave up 8 bases; unmatched junction bases: 14. The CDR3 contains 15 residues. The germline V gene encodes CDR1 MNHEY and CDR2 SVGAGI. CDR3: CASRLGQGTSDGYTF. CDR3 sequence (DNA): TGTGCCAGCAGACTCGGACAGGGTACGAGTGACGGCTACACCTTC.

The chain is built from TRBV6-5 and TRBJ2-7; no firm D call. Germline CDR1 reads MNHEY; CDR2 reads SVGAGI. V was cut by 6 bases and J by 0 bases, with 12 bases left in between. The CDR3 runs to 14 residues. The CDR3 here is CASSSGFGSYEQYF. The CDR3 bases are TGTGCCAGCAGCTCCGGCTTCGGCTCCTACGAGCAGTACTTC.

The J gene is TRBJ2-5, the V gene TRBV5-1, with D perhaps matching TRBD1 (5 bases). CDR3 length equals 13 residues. V was cut by 4 bases and J by 4 bases, with 11 bases left in between. Germline loops: CDR1 SGHRS, CDR2 YFSETQ. The DNA for the CDR3 is TGCGCCAGCAGCCTCCAGGGAAGAGAGACCCAGTACTTC. Translating it yields CASSLQGRETQYF.

DNA for the CDR3: TGCGCCAGCAGCCTCCAGGGCCCCATTAGCACAGATACGCAGTATTTT. This gives the protein CASSLQGPISTDTQYF. The chain links TRBV5-1 to TRBJ2-3, with D tentatively TRBD1 (5 bases). Deletions cut 4 bases from V and 0 bases from J, with 15 bases between. CDR3 length equals 16 residues. CDR1 SGHRS and CDR2 YFSETQ come from the germline V gene.

The V and J genes are TRBV5-1 and TRBJ2-1; 8 positions agree with TRBD1. The CDR3 runs to 16 residues. V trimming: 0 bases; J trimming: 5 bases; junction bases outside the gene matches: 7. Germline CDR1 reads SGHRS; CDR2 reads YFSETQ. The CDR3 loop is CASSLVETGEHNEQFF. The CDR3 nucleotides are TGCGCCAGCAGCTTGGTTGAGACAGGGGAACACAATGAGCAGTTCTTC. Variable domain in full (rest from reference TRBV5-1 and TRBJ2-1): KAGVTQTPRYLIKTRGQQVTLSCSPISGHRSVSWYQQTPGQGLQFLFEYFSETQRNKGNFPGRFSGRQFSNSRSEMNVSTLELGDSALYLCASSLVETGEHNEQFFGPGTRLTVL.

The chain employs TRBV7-2 and TRBJ2-5; D might be TRBD2 (6 bases). The J call is uncertain, as TRBJ2-7 better fits the DNA end. The CDR3 spans 13 residues. Germline CDR1 and CDR2: SGHTA and FQGNSA. CDR3 sequence: CASSPSVGYEQYF. The DNA for the CDR3 is TGTGCCAGCAGCCCTAGCGTTGGCTACGAGCAGTACTTC.

This clonotype appeared a single time. The CDR3 sequence is CASSTYRDGEVQPQHF. The DNA of the CDR3 is TGTGCCAGCAGTACTTACAGGGATGGGGAGGTTCAGCCCCAGCATTTT. The chain is built from TRBV28 and TRBJ1-5; possibly TRBD1 for D (6 bases). V lost 5 bases and J 6 bases, leaving 20 bases between the germline ends. CDR3 size: 16 residues. CDR1 and CDR2 (germline): MDHEN, SYDVKM.